A selection of T cell receptor beta chains follows, all from one sample in a study of blood T cell repertoires in COVID-19. The protocol was immunoSEQ multiplex PCR, while the TCRdb copy is restricted to in-frame clones and leaves out a portion. The table lists some 250,000 clones, roughly nine tenths of them singletons, with about 12% in the top ten. The sequencing sample was made of peripheral blood. These receptors were obtained from a woman aged 25 to 39 with COVID-19, enrolled during active disease. CDR3s include the opening cysteine and the closing phenylalanine or tryptophan. Clone size is shown for a subset of rows, as once, few, many or a class of expanded clone.

length: 13
size: NA
V: TRBV12-3/TRBV12-4
J: TRBJ1-5
CDR3: CASSGTGSQPQHF

length: 16
size: NA
V: TRBV10-1
J: TRBJ2-3
CDR3: CASSELVAGGIDTQYF

length: 13
size: NA
V: TRBV4-1
J: TRBJ2-1
CDR3: CASSQDRGDEQFF

length: 16
size: NA
V: TRBV11-2
J: TRBJ2-1
CDR3: CASRADYASWSFEQFF

length: 14
size: once
V: TRBV25-1
J: TRBJ1-1
CDR3: CASRNTGGWTEAFF

length: 17
size: NA
V: TRBV18
J: TRBJ1-3
CDR3: CASSQSLQGKSGNTIYF

length: 15
size: NA
V: TRBV28
J: TRBJ1-4
CDR3: CASSLSGTSTGKLFF

length: 15
size: NA
V: TRBV10-1
J: TRBJ1-1
CDR3: CASSEGQGSLTEAFF

length: 13
size: NA
V: TRBV19
J: TRBJ2-7
CDR3: CASGTGQSYEQYF

length: 13
size: once
V: TRBV3-1/TRBV3-2
J: TRBJ1-4
CDR3: CASSHRGSEKLFF

length: 13
size: NA
V: TRBV28
J: TRBJ1-2
CDR3: CASSVQRIQGFTF

length: 13
size: NA
V: TRBV6-5
J: TRBJ1-1
CDR3: CASSYAGLTEAFF

length: 13
size: NA
V: TRBV11-2
J: TRBJ2-2
CDR3: CASSPLASGELFF

length: 14
size: NA
V: TRBV29-1
J: TRBJ2-5
CDR3: CSVDQGTGGRAWYF

length: 13
size: NA
V: TRBV29-1
J: TRBJ2-7
CDR3: CSVEAARGYEQYF

length: 16
size: few
V: TRBV7-9
J: TRBJ2-2
CDR3: CASSSTRTGRGGELFF

length: 14
size: NA
V: TRBV4-1
J: TRBJ1-2
CDR3: CASSQGAGTYGYTF

length: 18
size: NA
V: TRBV19
J: TRBJ2-5
CDR3: CASSIDLSRGRTQETQYF

length: 15
size: NA
V: TRBV5-1
J: TRBJ2-7
CDR3: CASSGLAGENYEQYF

length: 13
size: NA
V: TRBV15
J: TRBJ2-2
CDR3: CATSSYSNGELFF

length: 16
size: NA
V: TRBV5-5
J: TRBJ2-1
CDR3: CASSFEASVFYNEQFF

length: 11
size: NA
V: TRBV3-1/TRBV3-2
J: TRBJ2-7
CDR3: CASSRGYEQYF

length: 14
size: NA
V: TRBV19
J: TRBJ2-7
CDR3: CASSPTTGAYEQYF

length: 14
size: NA
V: TRBV6-5
J: TRBJ1-2
CDR3: CASTRADSNYGYTF

length: 13
size: few
V: TRBV19
J: TRBJ1-5
CDR3: CASSPGGGQPQHF

length: 10
size: NA
V: TRBV29-1
J: TRBJ1-2
CDR3: CSAGPDRNTF

length: 15
size: NA
V: TRBV7-8
J: TRBJ1-6
CDR3: CASSFTNRGHSPLHF

length: 12
size: NA
V: TRBV5-6
J: TRBJ2-7
CDR3: CASSLSLYEQYF

length: 16
size: NA
V: TRBV18
J: TRBJ1-2
CDR3: CASSLTTGGADYGYTF

length: 14
size: medium-sized
V: TRBV19
J: TRBJ1-6
CDR3: CASSIGQGSPPLHF

length: 15
size: once
V: TRBV5-4
J: TRBJ2-3
CDR3: CASSLAGSSTDTQYF

length: 13
size: NA
V: TRBV5-1
J: TRBJ2-1
CDR3: CASSLDSYNEQFF

length: 13
size: NA
V: TRBV27
J: TRBJ2-3
CDR3: CASSLPQADTQYF

length: 13
size: NA
V: TRBV3-1/TRBV3-2
J: TRBJ1-2
CDR3: CASSYTANYGYTF

length: 14
size: NA
V: TRBV2
J: TRBJ1-4
CDR3: CASRSGTGTEKLFF

length: 14
size: NA
V: TRBV14
J: TRBJ1-1
CDR3: CASRARGTNTEAFF